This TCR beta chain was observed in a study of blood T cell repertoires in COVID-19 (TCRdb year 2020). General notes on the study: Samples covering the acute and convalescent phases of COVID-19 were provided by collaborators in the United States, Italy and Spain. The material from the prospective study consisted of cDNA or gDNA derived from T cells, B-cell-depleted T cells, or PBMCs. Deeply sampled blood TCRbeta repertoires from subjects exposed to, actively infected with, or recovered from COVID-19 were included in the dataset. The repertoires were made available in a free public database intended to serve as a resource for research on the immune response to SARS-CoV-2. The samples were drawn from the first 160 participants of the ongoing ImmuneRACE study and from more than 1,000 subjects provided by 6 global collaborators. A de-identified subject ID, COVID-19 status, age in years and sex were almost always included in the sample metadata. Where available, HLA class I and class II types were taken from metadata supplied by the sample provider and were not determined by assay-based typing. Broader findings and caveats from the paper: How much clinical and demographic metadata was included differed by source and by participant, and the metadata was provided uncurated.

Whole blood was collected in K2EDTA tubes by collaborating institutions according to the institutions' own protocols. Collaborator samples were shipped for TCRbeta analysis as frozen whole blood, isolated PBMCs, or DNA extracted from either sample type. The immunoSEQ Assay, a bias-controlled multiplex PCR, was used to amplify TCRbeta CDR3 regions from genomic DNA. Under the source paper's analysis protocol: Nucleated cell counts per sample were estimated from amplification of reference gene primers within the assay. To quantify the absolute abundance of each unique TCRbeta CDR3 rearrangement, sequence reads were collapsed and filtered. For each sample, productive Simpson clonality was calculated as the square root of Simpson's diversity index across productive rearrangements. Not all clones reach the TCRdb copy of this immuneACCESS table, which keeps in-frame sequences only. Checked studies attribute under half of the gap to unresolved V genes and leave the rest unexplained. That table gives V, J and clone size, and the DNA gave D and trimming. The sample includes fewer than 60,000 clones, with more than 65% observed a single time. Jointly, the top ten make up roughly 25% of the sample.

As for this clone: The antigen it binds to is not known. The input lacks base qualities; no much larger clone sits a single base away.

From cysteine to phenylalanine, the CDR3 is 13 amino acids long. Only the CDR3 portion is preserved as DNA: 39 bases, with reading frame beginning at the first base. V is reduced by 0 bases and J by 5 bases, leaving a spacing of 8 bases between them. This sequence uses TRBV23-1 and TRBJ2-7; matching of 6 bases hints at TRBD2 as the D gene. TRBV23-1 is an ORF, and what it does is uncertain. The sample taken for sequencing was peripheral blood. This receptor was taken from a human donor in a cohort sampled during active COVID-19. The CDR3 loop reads CASSQSSGDEQYF. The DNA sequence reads TGCGCCAGCAGTCAATCGTCGGGGGACGAGCAGTACTTC.